The 30 T cell receptor beta chains given below trace back to one sample, sequenced in a study of control samples from healthy donors and cancer patients. Sequencing was performed with immunoSEQ multiplex PCR; in TCRdb, only in-frame clones are kept and a portion is missing. The table lists some 120,000 clones, 93% of them singletons. Sequencing was carried out using blood. The receptors originated from a man under 40 in good health.

This chain connects TRBV24-1 to TRBJ2-5; the match to TRBD2 covers 12 bases. The CDR3 loop spans 17 amino acids. Trimming cost V 4 bases and J 4 bases; bases outside gene matches: 9. Germline-derived CDR1 and CDR2 are KGHDR and SFDVKD. The CDR3 sequence is CATSDPSGLAGLETQYF. The CDR3 nucleotides read TGTGCCACCAGTGACCCCTCCGGACTAGCGGGGCTAGAGACCCAGTACTTC.

The J gene is TRBJ1-3, the V gene TRBV5-6; D gene unclear. The germline CDR1 and CDR2 sequences are SGHDT and YYEEEE. This CDR3 contains 15 residues. V was clipped by 2 bases and J by 2 bases, with 11 bases between them. The CDR3 bases are TGTGCCAGCAGCTTTAGGGATTCTGCTGGAAACACCATATATTTT. Protein sequence: CASSFRDSAGNTIYF.

DNA of the CDR3: TGTGCCAGCAGTATCCGGGACAGGGTGGACACTGAAGCTTTCTTT. The encoded protein is CASSIRDRVDTEAFF. This chain uses TRBV6-5 with TRBJ1-1; TRBD1 agrees at 9 bases. J lost 3 bases, V lost 5 bases, and 7 bases had no gene match. Per germline, CDR1 MNHEY and CDR2 SVGAGI. The CDR3 contains 15 residues.

The chain joins TRBV3-1 (or the pseudogene TRBV3-2) to TRBJ2-3, with 9 bases lining up with TRBD2. CDR3 size: 15 residues. Germline V gene data show CDR1 as LGHDT and CDR2 as YNNKEL (reference sequence). Trimming removed 1 base from V and 10 bases from J; junction bases left unmatched: 9. CDR3 nucleotides: TGTGCCAGCAGCCAAGGCGGGGGGGCGCCTGCGGCGCAGTATTTT. Translation gives CASSQGGGAPAAQYF.

This chain joins TRBV2 and TRBJ2-5, with 7 positions matching TRBD1. The CDR3 is 15 amino acids. The germline gives CDR1 SNHLY, CDR2 FYNNEI. After removal of 11 bases from V and 1 base from J, the junction contained 13 bases not matched to a gene. The DNA for the CDR3 is TGTGCCGCAGCCGGGGAAGACAGGGTCCAAGAGACCCAGTACTTC. Translating gives CAAAGEDRVQETQYF.

J is TRBJ1-2 and V is TRBV5-6; D possibly corresponds to TRBD1 (5 bases). The CDR3 covers 13 residues. Germline V gives CDR1 SGHDT, CDR2 YYEEEE. Trimming removed 4 bases from V and 2 bases from J, with 9 bases in between. The CDR3 coding sequence is TGTGCCAGCAGCGGGTCAGGGAACTATGGCTACACCTTC. Amino acids: CASSGSGNYGYTF.

A note on this clone: One junction end disagrees with the germline gene, perhaps due to a read error. The V gene is TRBV11-2, the J gene TRBJ2-7, with D perhaps assigned TRBD1 or TRBD2 (6 bases each). Germline-derived CDR1 and CDR2 are SGHAT and FQNNGV. The CDR3 totals 16 residues. Here the CDR3 DNA reads TGTGCCAGCAGTTTAGGGCCCCCGGGGGCAGGTTACGAGCAGTACTTC. Encoded protein: CASSLGPPGAGYEQYF. The whole variable domain, remainder taken from reference TRBV11-2 and TRBJ2-7, is EAGVAQSPRYKIIEKRQSVAFWCNPISGHATLYWYQQILGQGPKLLIQFQNNGVVDDSQLPKDRFSAERLKGVDSTLKIQPAKLEDSAVYLCASSLGPPGAGYEQYFGPGTRLTVT.

This chain links TRBV6-6 with TRBJ1-1; 7 bases line up with TRBD1. J was trimmed by 1 base and V by 2 bases; bases with no gene match: 1. This CDR3 has 14 residues. The germline CDR1 and CDR2 sequences are MNHNY and SVGAGI (reference sequence). CDR3 nucleotide sequence: TGTGCCAGCAGTTACAGGGGGCGGAACACTGAAGCTTTCTTT. It translates to CASSYRGRNTEAFF.

The chain carries TRBV6-6 and TRBJ2-1, with 7 bases that match TRBD2. V was clipped by 5 bases and J by 6 bases; unmatched bases: 7. This CDR3 is 14 amino acids long. Germline V gene lookup returns CDR1 MNHNY and CDR2 SVGAGI (reference sequence). CDR3 nucleotide sequence: TGTGCCAGCAGTCGGGGGGTAAGAGCCAATGAGCAGTTCTTC. Protein product: CASSRGVRANEQFF.

This clone has a single count. The chain has TRBV5-4 and TRBJ1-6; a weak D match, TRBD1 (6 bases). Germline V gene data show CDR1 as SGHNT and CDR2 as YYREEE (reference sequence). This CDR3 spans 16 amino acids. V dropped 1 base and J dropped 4 bases, with 12 bases sitting between them. The CDR3 loop reads CASSLNQGQYNSPLHF. CDR3 coding DNA: TGTGCCAGCAGCTTGAACCAGGGGCAGTATAATTCACCCCTCCACTTT.

This rearrangement joins TRBV7-9 to TRBJ1-5; D possibly corresponds to TRBD1 (5 bases). V was clipped by 5 bases and J by 2 bases, with 13 bases between them. The CDR3 runs to 15 residues. Looked up from germline, CDR1 is SEHNR and CDR2 is FQNEAQ (reference sequence). The CDR3 protein is CASSPSGDGNQPQHF. The CDR3 DNA sequence: TGTGCCAGCAGCCCTTCGGGGGACGGCAATCAGCCCCAGCATTTT. Variable domain in full (rest from reference TRBV7-9 and TRBJ1-5): DTGVSQNPRHKITKRGQNVTFRCDPISEHNRLYWYRQTLGQGPEFLTYFQNEAQLEKSRLLSDRFSAERPKGSFSTLEIQRTEQGDSAMYLCASSPSGDGNQPQHFGDGTRLSIL.

This clone occurred once. The V gene is TRBV21-1, the J gene TRBJ2-5; the table names TRBD1, a call not compared with the DNA. TRBV21-1 counts as a pseudogene. The CDR3 covers 15 residues. The CDR3 nucleotides read TGTGCCAGCAGCACCCCACAGGGGGCAGAAGAGACCCAGTACTTC. Protein product: CASSTPQGAEETQYF.

CDR3 in DNA: TGTGCCAGCAGCCAAGTCGGGGGGGCCCACACCGGGGAGCTGTTTTTT. It codes for CASSQVGGAHTGELFF. The genes are TRBV4-2 and TRBJ2-2; the match to TRBD2 covers 8 bases. Germline CDR1 reads LGHNA; CDR2 reads YNFKEQ. The J segment lost 3 bases and the V segment lost 1 base, leaving 4 bases of the junction unmatched. CDR3 length: 16 residues.

The rearrangement uses TRBV5-1 and TRBJ2-7; D may correspond to TRBD1 or TRBD2 (5 bases each). The V and J ends lost 3 bases and 2 bases respectively, with 27 bases between them. The length of the CDR3 is 19 residues. Germline assignment: CDR1 SGHRS and CDR2 YFSETQ. The CDR3 reads CASSSLRQSGFKTPYEQYV. CDR3 nucleotide sequence: TGCGCCAGCAGCTCGCTACGACAGAGCGGTTTTAAAACCCCCTACGAGCAGTACGTC.

Only one count was recorded for this clone. V gene TRBV5-1 combines with J gene TRBJ2-2, with TRBD1 matching over 7 bases. The CDR3 is 20 amino acids. Losses at the gene ends were 4 bases for V and 1 base for J; bases not matched to a gene: 19. The germline V gene encodes CDR1 SGHRS and CDR2 YFSETQ. Here the CDR3 DNA reads TGCGCCAGCAGCCTGGGGCCTGGACGTAGAGCAGGGGGGAACACCGGGGAGCTGTTTTTT. Translation: CASSLGPGRRAGGNTGELFF.

J is TRBJ2-1 and V is TRBV5-4, with D uncertain. The V gene's germline CDR1 is SGHNT and CDR2 YYREEE (reference sequence). Trimming pared 0 bases from V and 4 bases from J, leaving 5 bases between. There are 13 residues in the CDR3. The DNA for the CDR3 is TGTGCCAGCAGCTTGGCGGTTTACAATGAGCAGTTCTTC. It specifies CASSLAVYNEQFF.

This chain uses TRBV7-2 with TRBJ2-2; 7 bases align to TRBD1. CDR1 and CDR2 from the germline V gene are SGHTA and FQGNSA. J was trimmed by 4 bases and V by 5 bases; bases with no gene match: 7. The CDR3 has 15 residues. CDR3 in DNA: TGTGCCAGCAGCCCCACGGGACAGCGCACCGGGGAGCTGTTTTTT. As protein: CASSPTGQRTGELFF. Full variable domain (outside the CDR3, taken from reference TRBV7-2 and TRBJ2-2): GAGVSQSPSNKVTEKGKDVELRCDPISGHTALYWYRQSLGQGLEFLIYFQGNSAPDKSGLPSDRFSAERTGGSVSTLTIQRTQQEDSAVYLCASSPTGQRTGELFFGEGSRLTVL.

The rearrangement joins TRBV3-1 (or the pseudogene TRBV3-2) to TRBJ1-2; no reliable D call. V was trimmed by 0 bases and J by 0 bases, leaving 11 bases between them. Germline assignment: CDR1 LGHDT and CDR2 YNNKEL (reference sequence). CDR3 length: 16 residues. In DNA, the CDR3 is TGTGCCAGCAGCCAAGATGGATACAGAACTAACTATGGCTACACCTTC. It yields the protein CASSQDGYRTNYGYTF.

This clone is a singleton in its sample. This chain links TRBV6-5 with TRBJ1-1; 8 bases match TRBD1. The junction had 5 bases not matched to a gene; V was cut back by 5 bases and J by 0 bases. The CDR3 totals 15 residues. Germline V gene lookup returns CDR1 MNHEY and CDR2 SVGAGI. CDR3: CASSPGGLVNTEAFF. The CDR3, as DNA: TGTGCCAGCAGTCCAGGGGGCCTAGTGAACACTGAAGCTTTCTTT.

This clone appeared a single time. The chain has TRBV6-5 and TRBJ1-4; D ambiguous. With 0 bases removed from V and 3 bases from J, the gap between germline ends came to 11 bases. Germline V CDR1 and CDR2: MNHEY, SVGAGI. The CDR3 contains 16 residues. Here the CDR3 DNA reads TGTGCCAGCAGTTACTCGTCCGGGGAGGCTAATGAAAAACTGTTTTTT. Translating gives CASSYSSGEANEKLFF.

The V gene is TRBV9, the J gene TRBJ2-1, with TRBD2 matching 8 bases. The junction had 11 bases not matched to a gene; V was cut back by 4 bases and J by 5 bases. The CDR3 is 16 residues long. Germline assignment: CDR1 SGDLS and CDR2 YYNGEE. CDR3 loop: CASSPARLASNNEQFF. Here the CDR3 DNA reads TGTGCCAGCAGCCCTGCCCGACTAGCGAGTAACAATGAGCAGTTCTTC.

The chain has TRBV28 and TRBJ2-1; D is perhaps TRBD2 (5 bases). Germline assignment: CDR1 MDHEN and CDR2 SYDVKM. There are 13 residues in the CDR3. Trimming shortened V by 1 base and J by 10 bases, and 11 bases separated the two germline ends. This chain's CDR3 is CASSLSEGSEQFF. CDR3 DNA sequence: TGTGCCAGCAGTTTATCAGAAGGGAGCGAGCAGTTCTTC.

The chain uses TRBV25-1 and TRBJ2-2; the D gene is possibly TRBD2 (6 bases). Per the germline V gene, CDR1 is MGHDK and CDR2 is SYGVNS. Trimming removed 7 bases at V and 5 bases at J, with 17 bases between. The CDR3 sequence is 15 residues long. The CDR3 DNA reads TGTGCCAGCAACGGAGGGGCAGGGAGGACCGGGGAGCTGTTTTTT. Translating it yields CASNGGAGRTGELFF.

This sequence joins TRBV5-4 and TRBJ2-5; 8 nucleotides agree with TRBD2. From germline, CDR1 is SGHNT and CDR2 YYREEE (reference sequence). With 3 bases clipped from V and 2 bases from J, the junction kept 12 bases outside the gene matches. The CDR3 covers 17 residues. The CDR3 is CASSSPQTSADQETQYF. CDR3 coding DNA: TGTGCCAGCAGCTCGCCACAGACTAGCGCGGATCAAGAGACCCAGTACTTC.

The rearrangement uses TRBV6-1 and TRBJ2-4; a weak D match, TRBD2 (6 bases). Germline V gene lookup returns CDR1 MNHNS and CDR2 SASEGT. Trimming took off 3 bases at V and 6 bases at J, with 15 bases between the two ends. This CDR3 is 15 amino acids long. Here the CDR3 reads CASSEEPGVRNIQYF. The CDR3 DNA follows: TGTGCCAGCAGTGAGGAACCGGGGGTGAGAAACATTCAGTACTTC.

The chain couples TRBV4-1 to TRBJ2-1, with 7 bases that match TRBD2. This CDR3 is 17 amino acids long. The germline CDR1 and CDR2 sequences are MGHRA and YSYEKL. The V and J ends lost 2 bases and 4 bases, in that order; junction bases with no gene match: 11. CDR3 amino acids: CASSQLTGSGAYNEQFF. Here the CDR3 DNA reads TGCGCCAGCAGCCAATTGACGGGGAGCGGGGCTTACAATGAGCAGTTCTTC.

With regard to this clone: Germline and junction disagree at one end, which may indicate a read error. This sequence joins TRBV19 and TRBJ1-4; D is possibly TRBD1 (6 bases). Per the germline V gene, CDR1 is LNHDA and CDR2 is SQIVND (reference sequence). CDR3 length: 15 residues. CDR3 protein: CASSIVGTTNEKLFF. The CDR3 region has the DNA TGTGCCAGTAGTATAGTGGGGACAACAAATGAAAAACTGTTTTTT.

This chain uses TRBV30 with TRBJ2-5; D is perhaps TRBD1 or TRBD2 (5 bases each). CDR3 size: 13 residues. Deletions cut 0 bases from V and 5 bases from J, with 10 bases between. Germline CDR1 and CDR2: GTSNPN and SVGIG (reference sequence). CDR3 sequence: CAWSVGWGETQYF. The CDR3 DNA sequence: TGTGCCTGGAGTGTAGGTTGGGGGGAGACCCAGTACTTC.

This chain uses TRBV19 with TRBJ1-3; D is uncertain. The CDR3 has 15 residues. Trimming took off 7 bases at V and 0 bases at J, with 13 bases between the two ends. Germline CDR1 reads LNHDA; CDR2 reads SQIVND (reference sequence). CDR3 DNA sequence: TGTGCCAGTACCAAGAACCCAAACTCTGGAAACACCATATATTTT. Amino acids: CASTKNPNSGNTIYF.

The V gene is TRBV27, the J gene TRBJ1-5; D remains ambiguous. The CDR3 consists of 15 residues. With 5 bases removed from V and 2 bases from J, the gap between germline ends came to 13 bases. Per the germline V gene, CDR1 is MNHEY and CDR2 is SMNVEV (reference sequence). Written as DNA, the CDR3 is TGTGCCAGCAGTACTGGGGAAATTGGCAATCAGCCCCAGCATTTT. Translated, it gives CASSTGEIGNQPQHF.